This T cell receptor (beta chain) was sequenced in a study of Ad26.COV2.S vaccination and SARS-CoV-2 variants. Indicated treatment: 15 to 20 received Ad26.COV2.S at low or high dose, single or two shots; a few received placebo; per-sample allocation not given. Collection of the samples took place on day 63 after the first injection of vaccine or placebo. On this clone: Its specificity is unknown.

This CDR3 region has 15 residues. Trimming took off 1 base at V and 7 bases at J, with 11 bases between the two ends. Germline V gene sequence: CDR1 SGHVS, CDR2 FNYEAQ. General observations from the study: A substantial breadth of spike-specific CD8+ and CD4+ T cell responses after vaccination has been reported. Vaccinated and placebo-treated recipients had similar non-spike TCR breadth.

Here immunoSEQ multiplex PCR was the method, and the copy in TCRdb shows in-frame clones only, minus some. The sample has roughly 270,000 clones; around 87% are singletons. Sequenced material: peripheral blood, taken in a trial of Ad26.COV2.S vaccine versus placebo. This TCR was sampled from a person aged 18-60 years who received the Ad26.COV2.S COVID-19 vaccine or a placebo. The chain carries TRBV7-6 and TRBJ1-6; a possible D gene is TRBD1 (5 bases). CDR3 region: CASSLVRGTNSPLHF. The CDR3 bases are TGTGCCAGCAGCTTAGTTCGGGGGACCAATTCACCCCTCCACTTT.